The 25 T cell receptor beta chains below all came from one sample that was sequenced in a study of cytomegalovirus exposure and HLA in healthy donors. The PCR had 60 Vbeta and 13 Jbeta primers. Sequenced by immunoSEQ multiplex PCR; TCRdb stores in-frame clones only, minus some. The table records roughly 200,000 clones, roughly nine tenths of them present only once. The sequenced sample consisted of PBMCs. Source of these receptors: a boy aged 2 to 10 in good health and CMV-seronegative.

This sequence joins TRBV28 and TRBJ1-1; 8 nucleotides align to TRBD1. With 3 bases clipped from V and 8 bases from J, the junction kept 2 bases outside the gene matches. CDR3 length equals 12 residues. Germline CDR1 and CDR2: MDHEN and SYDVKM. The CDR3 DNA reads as TGTGCCAGCAGTTTTTGGGACAGGGAAGCTTTCTTT. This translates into CASSFWDREAFF.

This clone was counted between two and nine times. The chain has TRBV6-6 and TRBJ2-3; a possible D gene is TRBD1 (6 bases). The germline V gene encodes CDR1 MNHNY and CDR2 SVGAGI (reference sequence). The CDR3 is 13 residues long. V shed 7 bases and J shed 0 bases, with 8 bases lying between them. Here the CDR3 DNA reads TGTGCCAGCACCAGGGGAAGCACAGATACGCAGTATTTT. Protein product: CASTRGSTDTQYF.

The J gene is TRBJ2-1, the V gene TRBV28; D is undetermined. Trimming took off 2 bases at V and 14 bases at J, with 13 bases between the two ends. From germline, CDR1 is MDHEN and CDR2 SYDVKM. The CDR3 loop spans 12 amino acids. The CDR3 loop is CASSLTGPRKFF. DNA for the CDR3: TGTGCCAGCAGTTTAACGGGTCCCCGAAAGTTCTTC.

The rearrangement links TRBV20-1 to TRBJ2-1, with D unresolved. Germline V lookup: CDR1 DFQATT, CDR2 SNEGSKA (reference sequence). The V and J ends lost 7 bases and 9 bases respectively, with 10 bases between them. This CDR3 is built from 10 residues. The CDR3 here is CSGSEVEQFF. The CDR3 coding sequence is TGCAGTGGGAGTGAGGTTGAGCAGTTCTTC.

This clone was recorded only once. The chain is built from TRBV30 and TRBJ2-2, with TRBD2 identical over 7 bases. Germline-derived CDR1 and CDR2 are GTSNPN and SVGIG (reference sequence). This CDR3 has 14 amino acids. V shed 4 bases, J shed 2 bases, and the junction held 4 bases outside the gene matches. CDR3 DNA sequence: TGTGCCTGGATGGGGGGGTCCAACACCGGGGAGCTGTTTTTT. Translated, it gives CAWMGGSNTGELFF. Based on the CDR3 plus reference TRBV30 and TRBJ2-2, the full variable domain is SQTIHQWPATLVQPVGSPLSLECTVEGTSNPNLYWYRQAAGRGLQLLFYSVGIGQISSEVPQNLSASRPQDRQFILSSKKLLLSDSGFYLCAWMGGSNTGELFFGEGSRLTVL.

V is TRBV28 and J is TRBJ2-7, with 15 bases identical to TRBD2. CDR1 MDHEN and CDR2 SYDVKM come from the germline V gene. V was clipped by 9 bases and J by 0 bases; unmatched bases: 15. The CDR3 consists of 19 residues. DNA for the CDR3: TGTGCCAGTGGACTGGGCGGGACTAGCGGGGGGCGGGGCTCCTACGAGCAGTACTTC. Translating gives CASGLGGTSGGRGSYEQYF.

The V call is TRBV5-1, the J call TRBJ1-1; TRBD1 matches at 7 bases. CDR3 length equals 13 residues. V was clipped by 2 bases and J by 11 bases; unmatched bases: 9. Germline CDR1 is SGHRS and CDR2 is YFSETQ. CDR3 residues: CASSLTGDMFAFF. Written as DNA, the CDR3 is TGCGCCAGCAGCTTAACAGGGGATATGTTTGCTTTCTTT.

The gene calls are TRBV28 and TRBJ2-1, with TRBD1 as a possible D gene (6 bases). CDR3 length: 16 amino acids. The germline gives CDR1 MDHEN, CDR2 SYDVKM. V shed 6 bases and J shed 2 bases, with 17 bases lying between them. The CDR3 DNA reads TGTGCCAGCAGCCCACCAATTCAGGGGCCCTACAATGAGCAGTTCTTC. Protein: CASSPPIQGPYNEQFF.

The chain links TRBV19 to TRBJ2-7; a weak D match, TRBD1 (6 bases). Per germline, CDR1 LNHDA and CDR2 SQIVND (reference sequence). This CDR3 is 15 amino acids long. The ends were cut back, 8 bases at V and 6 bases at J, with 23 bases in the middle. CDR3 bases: TGTGCCAGTGATCCGACAGGTTTGGGAGAAGGCGAGCAGTACTTC. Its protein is CASDPTGLGEGEQYF.

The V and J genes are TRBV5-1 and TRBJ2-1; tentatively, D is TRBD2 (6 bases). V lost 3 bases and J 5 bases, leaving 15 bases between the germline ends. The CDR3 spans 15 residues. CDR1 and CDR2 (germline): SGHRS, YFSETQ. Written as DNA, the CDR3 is TGCGCCAGCAGCTCTCGGGGGTGGGTGGACAATGAGCAGTTCTTC. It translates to CASSSRGWVDNEQFF.

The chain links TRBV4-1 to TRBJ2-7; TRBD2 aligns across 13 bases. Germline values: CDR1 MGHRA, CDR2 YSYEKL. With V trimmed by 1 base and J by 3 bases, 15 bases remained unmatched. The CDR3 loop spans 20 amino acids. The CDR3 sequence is CASSQVTGTSGDPGHYEQYF. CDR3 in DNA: TGCGCCAGCAGCCAAGTGACCGGGACTAGCGGGGATCCGGGCCACTACGAGCAGTACTTC.

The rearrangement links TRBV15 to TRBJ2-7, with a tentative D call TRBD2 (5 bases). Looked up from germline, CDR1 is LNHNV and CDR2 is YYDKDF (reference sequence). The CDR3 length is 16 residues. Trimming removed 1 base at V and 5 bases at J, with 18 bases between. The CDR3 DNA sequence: TGTGCCACCAGCAGAGGTTTATCGGGGAGACGTGACGAGCAGTACTTC. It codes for CATSRGLSGRRDEQYF. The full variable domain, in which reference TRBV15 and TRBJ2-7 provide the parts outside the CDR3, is DAMVIQNPRYQVTQFGKPVTLSCSQTLNHNVMYWYQQKSSQAPKLLFHYYDKDFNNEADTPDNFQSRRPNTSFCFLDIRSPGLGDTAMYLCATSRGLSGRRDEQYFGPGTRLTVT.

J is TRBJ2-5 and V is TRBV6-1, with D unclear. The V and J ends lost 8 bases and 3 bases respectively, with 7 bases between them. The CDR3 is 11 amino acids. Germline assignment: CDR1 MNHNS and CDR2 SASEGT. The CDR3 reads CASRSEETQYF. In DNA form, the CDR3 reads TGTGCCAGCCGTTCGGAAGAGACCCAGTACTTC.

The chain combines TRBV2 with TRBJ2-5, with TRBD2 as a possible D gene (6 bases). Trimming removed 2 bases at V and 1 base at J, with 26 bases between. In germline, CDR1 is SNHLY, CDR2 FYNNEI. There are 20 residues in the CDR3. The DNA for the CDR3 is TGTGCCAGCAGTGAAAACCCGACTAGGATAGAACACGAGAGCCAAGAGACCCAGTACTTC. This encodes CASSENPTRIEHESQETQYF.

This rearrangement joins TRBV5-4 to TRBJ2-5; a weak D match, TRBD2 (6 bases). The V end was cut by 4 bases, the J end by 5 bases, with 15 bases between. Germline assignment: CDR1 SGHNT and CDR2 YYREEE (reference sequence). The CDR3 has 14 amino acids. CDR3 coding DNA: TGTGCCAGCAGCCCCGGGGCGCGGGGTGAGACCCAGTACTTC. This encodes CASSPGARGETQYF.

CDR3 in amino acids: CASLGQGGEKLFF. In nucleotides, the CDR3 is TGTGCCAGCCTGGGACAGGGCGGGGAAAAACTGTTTTTT. V gene TRBV6-6 combines with J gene TRBJ1-4; TRBD1 matches at 9 bases. Germline trimming cut 8 bases from V and 8 bases from J; bases unmatched to any gene: 6. Looked up from germline, CDR1 is MNHNY and CDR2 is SVGAGI (reference sequence). CDR3 length equals 13 residues.

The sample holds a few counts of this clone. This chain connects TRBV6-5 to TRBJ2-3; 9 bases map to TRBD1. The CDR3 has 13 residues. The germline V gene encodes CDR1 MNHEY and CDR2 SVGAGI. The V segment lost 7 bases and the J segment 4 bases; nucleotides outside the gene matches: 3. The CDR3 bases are TGTGCCAGCATGCGGACAGGGGCAGATACGCAGTATTTT. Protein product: CASMRTGADTQYF.

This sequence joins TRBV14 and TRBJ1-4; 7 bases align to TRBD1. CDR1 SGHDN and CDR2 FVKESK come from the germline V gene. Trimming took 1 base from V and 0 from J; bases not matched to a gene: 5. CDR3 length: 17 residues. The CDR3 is CASSQVEGGATNEKLFF. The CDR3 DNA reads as TGTGCCAGCAGCCAAGTAGAAGGGGGCGCAACTAATGAAAAACTGTTTTTT.

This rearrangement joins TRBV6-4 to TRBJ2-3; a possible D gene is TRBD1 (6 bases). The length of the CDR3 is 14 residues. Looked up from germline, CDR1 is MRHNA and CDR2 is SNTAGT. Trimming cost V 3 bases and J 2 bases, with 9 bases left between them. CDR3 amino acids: CASSDGGDTDTQYF. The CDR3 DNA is TGTGCCAGCAGTGATGGGGGCGACACAGATACGCAGTATTTT.

Here the CDR3 reads CALHDRGGNPEAFF. CDR3 DNA sequence: TGTGCCTTGCACGACAGGGGGGGAAATCCCGAAGCTTTCTTT. The chain joins TRBV30 to TRBJ1-1; 9 bases align to TRBD1. Germline V gene sequence: CDR1 GTSNPN, CDR2 SVGIG (reference sequence). V was pared by 7 bases and J by 8 bases, with 14 bases of the junction left unmatched. This CDR3 is 14 amino acids long.

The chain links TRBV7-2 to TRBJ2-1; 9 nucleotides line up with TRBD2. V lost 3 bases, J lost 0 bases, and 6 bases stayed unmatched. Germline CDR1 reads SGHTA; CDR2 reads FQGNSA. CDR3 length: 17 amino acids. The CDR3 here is CASSFIGGRASYNEQFF. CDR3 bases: TGTGCCAGCAGCTTCATTGGCGGGAGGGCCTCCTACAATGAGCAGTTCTTC.

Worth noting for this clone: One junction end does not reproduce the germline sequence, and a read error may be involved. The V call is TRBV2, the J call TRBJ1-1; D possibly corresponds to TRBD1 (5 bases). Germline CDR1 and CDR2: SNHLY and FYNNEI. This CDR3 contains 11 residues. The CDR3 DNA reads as TGTGCCAGCAGTTCGACAGCCCTTTCCACCTTT. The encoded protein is CASSSTALSTF.

CDR3 DNA sequence: TGTGCCAGCAGTGGAACAAGGAACACTGAAGCTTTCTTT. It specifies CASSGTRNTEAFF. This chain links TRBV25-1 with TRBJ1-1; the D is unclear. V was cut by 4 bases and J by 1 base, with 7 bases left in between. Per germline, CDR1 MGHDK and CDR2 SYGVNS. The CDR3 is 13 amino acids.

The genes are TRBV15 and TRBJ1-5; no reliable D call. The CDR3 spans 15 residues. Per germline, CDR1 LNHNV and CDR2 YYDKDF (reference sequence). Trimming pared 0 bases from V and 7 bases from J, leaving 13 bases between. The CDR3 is CATSRDGRERQPQHF. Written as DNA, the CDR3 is TGTGCCACCAGCAGAGATGGGCGGGAACGGCAGCCCCAGCATTTT.

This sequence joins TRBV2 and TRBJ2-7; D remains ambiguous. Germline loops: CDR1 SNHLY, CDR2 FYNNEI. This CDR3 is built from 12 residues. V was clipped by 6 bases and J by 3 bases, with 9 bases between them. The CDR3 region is CASRTWYYEQYF. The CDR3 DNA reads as TGTGCCAGCAGGACTTGGTACTACGAGCAGTACTTC.